This note documents a single T cell receptor (beta chain) sequence. This clonotype was observed a few times. It lacks a known antigen. Per-nucleotide qualities are absent, and no much larger clonotype sits a single base away. The data are from a study of T cells after yellow fever vaccination (dated by TCRdb to between 2018 and 2020). About the investigation overall: The SMART-Seq v4 Ultra Low Input RNA kit was used to prepare libraries from fractions with low cell numbers. Bulk TCR alpha and beta repertoires were sequenced longitudinally to track T-cell clones before and after primary and booster YFV17D yellow fever vaccination. The cohort comprised two healthy male donors, one aged 18 to 30 and one aged 30 to 39 years. Bulk PBMC replicates and cell subsets were isolated from blood drawn at multiple timepoints before and after both primary and secondary immunization.

TCR cDNA was synthesized by 5'RACE template switching, which introduced a universal primer site and unique molecular identifiers. Priming of cDNA synthesis was performed from both the TCR alpha and TCR beta constant segments. Library amplification involved two PCR steps, and the second step added sample barcodes and sequencing adapters. Sequencing of the libraries was done on either Illumina HiSeq 2500 (2x100 bp) or NovaSeq (2x150 bp). Turning to the authors' computational methods: MIGEC handled demultiplexing of reads and collapsing into UMI consensus sequences, while MiXCR performed V(D)J alignment. Vaccine-responding clonotypes were identified with edgeR using replicate PBMC samples, with FDR below 0.01 and a log2 fold change above 5 up to day 15 being required. Each bulk clonotype was labeled CD4 or CD8 based on which sequenced repertoire, CD4 or CD8, contained the clonotype at higher abundance. The raw public reads went through TCRdb reprocessing: fastp at Q25, MiXCR clone calling, in-frame beta chains kept. Rows with a matching CDR3 protein are joined into one entry that keeps the most common DNA and genes. TCRdb, rather than the study authors, made the V and J calls. This sample holds about 340,000 distinct CDR3 sequences; over 8% were observed only once. The ten largest make up roughly 18% of the sample.

The paper's findings and limits, for the study overall: Computational filtering was required because FACS-sorted repertoires could contain abundant contaminating clonotypes from the bulk population. Only a couple of donors were included in the study, so the extent to which the findings can be generalized is limited. A small share of clonotypes was detected in both CD4 and CD8 compartments, with the overlap likely arising from convergent recombination. Most clones expanded after primary vaccination were re-detected after the booster (almost 98% of CD4 and around 88% of CD8), suggesting broad memory maintenance. The secondary T-cell response was found to be weaker but faster than the primary response, with a peak reached on day 5 rather than on day 15.

Reading the label with the study, this specimen's treatment or condition is: live attenuated yellow fever vaccine strain. At each blood-draw timepoint, two biological replicates of bulk PBMCs were collected. A standard Ficoll-Paque protocol was used to isolate PBMCs from peripheral blood. RNA was extracted with TriZol from bulk PBMCs, CD4 and CD8 fractions, and dextramer-positive and dextramer-negative fractions. Inclusive of the bounding cysteine and phenylalanine, the CDR3 is 15 residues long. Only CDR3 DNA is held: 45 bases, read in frame from base 1. V is shortened by 3 bases, J by 0 bases, and the region joining them spans 11 bases. Sequences SGHDN (CDR1) and FVKESK (CDR2) are obtained from the germline V gene.

Source: PBMCs, taken on the day of the first yellow fever vaccination. The rearrangement joined TRBV14 to TRBJ1-1, with no confident D gene call. The receptor comes from a man in his late teens or twenties who received the YFV17D yellow fever vaccine. The DNA is TGTGCCAGCAGCCAGTCGTGGCAGATGAACACTGAAGCTTTCTTT. Translated, it gives CASSQSWQMNTEAFF.